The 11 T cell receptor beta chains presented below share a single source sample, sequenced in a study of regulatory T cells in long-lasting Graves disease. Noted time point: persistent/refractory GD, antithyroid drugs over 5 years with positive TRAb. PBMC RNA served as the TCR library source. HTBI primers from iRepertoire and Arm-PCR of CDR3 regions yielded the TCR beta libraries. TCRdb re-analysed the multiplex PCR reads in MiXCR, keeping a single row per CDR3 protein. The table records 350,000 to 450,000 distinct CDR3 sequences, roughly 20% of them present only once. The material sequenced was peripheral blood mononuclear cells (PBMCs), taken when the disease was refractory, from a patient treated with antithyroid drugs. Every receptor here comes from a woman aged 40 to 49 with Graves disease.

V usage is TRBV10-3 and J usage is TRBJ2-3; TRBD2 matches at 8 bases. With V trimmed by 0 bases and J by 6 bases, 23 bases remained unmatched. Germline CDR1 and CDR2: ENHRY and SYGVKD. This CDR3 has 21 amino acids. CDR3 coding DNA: TGTGCCATCAGTGAGTCCGGAGCAACAGGGAAAGCTAGCGGGCGCCGGGATACGCAGTATTTT. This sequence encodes CAISESGATGKASGRRDTQYF.

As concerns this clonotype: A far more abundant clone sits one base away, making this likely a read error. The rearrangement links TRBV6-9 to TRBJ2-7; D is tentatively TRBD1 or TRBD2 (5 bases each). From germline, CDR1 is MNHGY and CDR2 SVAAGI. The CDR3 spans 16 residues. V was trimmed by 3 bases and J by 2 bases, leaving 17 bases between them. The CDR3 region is CASSYVAGAGPYEQYF. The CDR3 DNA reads TGTGCCAGCAGTTACGTCGCCGGGGCGGGTCCCTACGAGCAGTACTTC.

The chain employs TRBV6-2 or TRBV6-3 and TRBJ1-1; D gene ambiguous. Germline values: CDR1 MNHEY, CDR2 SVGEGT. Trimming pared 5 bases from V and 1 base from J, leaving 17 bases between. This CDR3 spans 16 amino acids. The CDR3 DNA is TGTGCCAGCAGTCAACCACTCGGACGGGAGAACACTGAAGCTTTCTTT. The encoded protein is CASSQPLGRENTEAFF.

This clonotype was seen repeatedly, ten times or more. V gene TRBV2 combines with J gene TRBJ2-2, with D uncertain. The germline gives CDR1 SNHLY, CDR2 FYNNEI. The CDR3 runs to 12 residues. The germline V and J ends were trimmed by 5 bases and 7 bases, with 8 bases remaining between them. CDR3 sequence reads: CASSPQVGELFF. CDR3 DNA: TGTGCCAGCAGTCCTCAGGTCGGGGAGCTGTTTTTT.

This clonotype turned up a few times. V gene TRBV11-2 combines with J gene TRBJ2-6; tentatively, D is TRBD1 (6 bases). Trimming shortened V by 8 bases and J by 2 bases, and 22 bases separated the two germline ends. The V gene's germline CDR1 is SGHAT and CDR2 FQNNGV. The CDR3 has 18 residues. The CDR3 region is CASLNPNLGAPGANVLTF. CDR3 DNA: TGTGCCAGCTTAAACCCCAACCTGGGGGCACCTGGGGCCAACGTCCTGACTTTC.

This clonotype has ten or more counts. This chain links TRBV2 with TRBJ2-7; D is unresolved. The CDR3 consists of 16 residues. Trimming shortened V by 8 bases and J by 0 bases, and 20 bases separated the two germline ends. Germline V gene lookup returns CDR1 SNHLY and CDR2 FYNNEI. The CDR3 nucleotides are TGTGCCAGCGAGTCGCGCCGGACGGAACGCTCCTACGAGCAGTACTTC. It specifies CASESRRTERSYEQYF.

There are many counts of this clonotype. The CDR3 reads CASSLVAGTLYEQYF. In nucleotides, the CDR3 is TGTGCCAGCAGCTTAGTAGCGGGAACTCTCTACGAGCAGTACTTC. This sequence joins TRBV11-2 and TRBJ2-7; 8 bases agree with TRBD2. The junction had 5 bases not matched to a gene; V was cut back by 1 base and J by 3 bases. CDR3 length: 15 amino acids. Germline loops: CDR1 SGHAT, CDR2 FQNNGV.

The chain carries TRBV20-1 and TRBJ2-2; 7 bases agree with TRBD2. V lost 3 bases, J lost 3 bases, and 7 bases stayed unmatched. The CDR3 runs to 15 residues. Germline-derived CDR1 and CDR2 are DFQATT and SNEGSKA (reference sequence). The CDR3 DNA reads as TGCAGTGCTAGTGCGGGAGTATTAGACACCGGGGAGCTGTTTTTT. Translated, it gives CSASAGVLDTGELFF.

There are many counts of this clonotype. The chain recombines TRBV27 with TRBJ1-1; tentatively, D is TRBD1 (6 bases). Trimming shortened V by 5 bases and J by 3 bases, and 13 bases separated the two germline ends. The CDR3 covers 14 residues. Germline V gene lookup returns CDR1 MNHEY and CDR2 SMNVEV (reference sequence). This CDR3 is CASSLLGGDTEAFF. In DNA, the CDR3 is TGTGCCAGCAGTCTACTAGGGGGGGACACTGAAGCTTTCTTT.

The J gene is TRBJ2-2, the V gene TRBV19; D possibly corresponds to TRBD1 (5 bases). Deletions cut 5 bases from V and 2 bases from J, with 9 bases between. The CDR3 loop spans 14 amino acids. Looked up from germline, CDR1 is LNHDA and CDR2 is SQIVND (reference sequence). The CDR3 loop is CASSWGFNTGELFF. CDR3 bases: TGTGCCAGTAGTTGGGGCTTTAACACCGGGGAGCTGTTTTTT.

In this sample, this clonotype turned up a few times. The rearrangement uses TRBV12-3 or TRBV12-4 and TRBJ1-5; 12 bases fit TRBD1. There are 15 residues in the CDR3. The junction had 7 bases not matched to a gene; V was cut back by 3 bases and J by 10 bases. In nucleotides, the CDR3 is TGTGCCAGCAGTTTGTTCGGGACAGGGGGCGAACCCCAGCATTTT. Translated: CASSLFGTGGEPQHF.